One and the same sample provided the 22 T cell receptor beta chains below, sequenced in a study of blood T cell repertoires in COVID-19 (dated by TCRdb to the early 2020s). The library was made by the immunoSEQ multiplex PCR assay. TCRdb re-hosts the immuneACCESS table, in-frame sequences only. Its copies lack some clones; in the studies checked, an unresolved V gene accounts for under half of them, and the cause for the rest is not known. The sample table lists about 240,000 clones, approximately 84% of them with a count of one. About 3.3% of the sample is held by the ten biggest clonotypes. Sequenced material: PBMCs or T cells enriched from blood (not recorded which). The receptors stem from a woman aged 35 to 49 with acute COVID-19.

The genes are TRBV3-1 (or the pseudogene TRBV3-2) and TRBJ2-1; possibly TRBD2 for D (5 bases). The CDR3 spans 16 residues. V lost 0 bases and J 5 bases, leaving 14 bases between the germline ends. CDR1 and CDR2 from the germline V gene are LGHDT and YNNKEL (reference sequence). The CDR3 sequence: CASSQDKRELDNEQFF. The CDR3, as DNA: TGTGCCAGCAGCCAAGATAAGAGGGAGTTGGACAATGAGCAGTTCTTC.

This clone was recorded only once. CDR3 bases: TGTGCCAGCAGCCCCGAGGAGAACACTGAAGCTTTCTTT. It is translated as CASSPEENTEAFF. The chain is built from TRBV9 and TRBJ1-1; D gene uncertain. This CDR3 region has 13 residues. Germline V gene lookup returns CDR1 SGDLS and CDR2 YYNGEE. V lost 4 bases and J lost 1, with 8 bases in between.

The genes are TRBV7-9 and TRBJ2-1; D perhaps matches TRBD1 (6 bases). Germline assignment: CDR1 SEHNR and CDR2 FQNEAQ (reference sequence). V was shortened by 0 bases and J by 7 bases, with 13 bases between the two germline ends. This CDR3 comprises 15 residues. CDR3: CASSLAGTRGNEQFF. In DNA, the CDR3 is TGTGCCAGCAGCTTAGCGGGGACACGAGGAAATGAGCAGTTCTTC.

The V gene is TRBV7-6, the J gene TRBJ2-1, with 14 bases lining up with TRBD2. V gave up 5 bases and J gave up 0 bases; unmatched junction bases: 3. The CDR3 has 17 amino acids. Germline V gene data show CDR1 as SGHVS and CDR2 as FNYEAQ. The CDR3 coding sequence is TGTGCCAGCAGCGAAGGACTAGCGGGAGGCTCCTACAATGAGCAGTTCTTC. Translated, it gives CASSEGLAGGSYNEQFF.

V is TRBV6-5 and J is TRBJ1-2; tentatively, D is TRBD1 (5 bases). The CDR3 spans 15 residues. Trimming shortened V by 8 bases and J by 7 bases, and 23 bases separated the two germline ends. Germline lookup yields CDR1 MNHEY and CDR2 SVGAGI. CDR3 residues: CASGGGTRFSSGYTF. The CDR3 DNA reads as TGTGCCAGCGGAGGCGGGACCCGTTTTTCCTCTGGCTACACCTTC.

This clone was seen a single time. The chain couples TRBV3-1 (or the pseudogene TRBV3-2) to TRBJ1-6, with D perhaps TRBD1 (5 bases). The CDR3 length is 15 residues. Trimming took 1 base from V and 9 from J, leaving 13 bases between them. Germline CDR1 reads LGHDT; CDR2 reads YNNKEL (reference sequence). CDR3 loop: CASSQGTSSISPLHF. CDR3 DNA sequence: TGTGCCAGCAGCCAAGGGACAAGCTCGATTTCACCCCTCCACTTT.

The rearrangement joins TRBV3-1 (or the pseudogene TRBV3-2) to TRBJ2-1; the D gene is possibly TRBD1 (5 bases). The V end was cut by 0 bases, the J end by 9 bases, with 18 bases between. The V gene's germline CDR1 is LGHDT and CDR2 YNNKEL (reference sequence). The CDR3 spans 16 residues. CDR3 in amino acids: CASSQDPPGRVGEQFF. The CDR3 DNA follows: TGTGCCAGCAGCCAAGACCCCCCCGGCAGGGTGGGTGAGCAGTTCTTC.

This sequence joins TRBV24-1 and TRBJ2-3, with 11 bases identical to TRBD2. V gave up 4 bases and J gave up 4 bases; unmatched junction bases: 6. Germline CDR1 is KGHDR and CDR2 is SFDVKD. This CDR3 is 16 amino acids long. The CDR3 coding sequence is TGTGCCACCAGTGAACCAACTAGCGGGGGCCCAGATACGCAGTATTTT. It specifies CATSEPTSGGPDTQYF.

J is TRBJ2-6 and V is TRBV27; D unresolved. The V gene lost 5 bases and the J gene lost 4 bases, with 12 bases spanning the gap. The CDR3 extends over 15 amino acids. Looked up from germline, CDR1 is MNHEY and CDR2 is SMNVEV (reference sequence). CDR3 DNA: TGTGCCAGCAGTGTAAAAAGCCCCGGGGCCAACGTCCTGACTTTC. Translated, it gives CASSVKSPGANVLTF. The full variable domain, its missing parts supplied by reference TRBV27 and TRBJ2-6, is EAQVTQNPRYLITVTGKKLTVTCSQNMNHEYMSWYRQDPGLGLRQIYYSMNVEVTDKGDVPEGYKVSRKEKRNFPLILESPSPNQTSLYFCASSVKSPGANVLTFGAGSRLTVL.

The chain joins TRBV13 to TRBJ2-1; TRBD2 matches 8 bases. V lost 1 base, J lost 7 bases, and 9 bases stayed unmatched. Germline CDR1 is PRHDT and CDR2 is FYEKMQ (reference sequence). This CDR3 is 16 amino acids long. The CDR3 bases are TGTGCCAGCAGCTTAGAGGGCGGGAGGACGAATAATGAGCAGTTCTTC. Its protein is CASSLEGGRTNNEQFF.

The chain recombines TRBV24-1 with TRBJ2-2; maybe TRBD1 (6 bases). Germline V gene lookup returns CDR1 KGHDR and CDR2 SFDVKD. The ends were cut back, 4 bases at V and 1 base at J, with 12 bases in the middle. The CDR3 extends over 16 amino acids. This CDR3 is CATSDIKTGNTGELFF. CDR3 nucleotide sequence: TGTGCCACCAGTGACATCAAGACAGGGAACACCGGGGAGCTGTTTTTT.

The V gene is TRBV9, the J gene TRBJ2-7; a possible D gene is TRBD2 (5 bases). Trimming took 0 bases from V and 6 from J, leaving 22 bases between them. CDR3 length: 17 residues. The germline CDR1 and CDR2 sequences are SGDLS and YYNGEE. The chain's CDR3 is CASSVDMAGLVLGEQYF. The CDR3 DNA sequence: TGTGCCAGCAGCGTAGATATGGCGGGTCTTGTCTTGGGCGAGCAGTACTTC. Supplemented by reference TRBV9 and TRBJ2-7, the full variable domain reads DSGVTQTPKHLITATGQRVTLRCSPRSGDLSVYWYQQSLDQGLQFLIQYYNGEERAKGNILERFSAQQFPDLHSELNLSSLELGDSALYFCASSVDMAGLVLGEQYFGPGTRLTVT.

The DNA for the CDR3 is TGCAGCGCTGGACAGTCCCCAGATACGCAGTATTTT. It encodes CSAGQSPDTQYF. The chain has TRBV29-1 and TRBJ2-3; D perhaps matches TRBD1 (6 bases). The germline CDR1 and CDR2 sequences are SQVTM and ANQGSEA. V gave up 7 bases and J gave up 4 bases, with 12 bases separating them. The CDR3 has 12 amino acids.

The chain employs TRBV9 and TRBJ2-2; weak D call: TRBD2 (6 bases). This CDR3 has 13 residues. Germline V gene data show CDR1 as SGDLS and CDR2 as YYNGEE. Trimming took off 3 bases at V and 7 bases at J, with 10 bases between the two ends. For the CDR3, the DNA is TGTGCCAGCAGCGCGGAGGGCGGCGGGGAGCTGTTTTTT. This codes for CASSAEGGGELFF. The variable domain in full, with the rest retrieved from reference TRBV9 and TRBJ2-2, is DSGVTQTPKHLITATGQRVTLRCSPRSGDLSVYWYQQSLDQGLQFLIQYYNGEERAKGNILERFSAQQFPDLHSELNLSSLELGDSALYFCASSAEGGGELFFGEGSRLTVL.

The V and J genes are TRBV6-4 and TRBJ2-1, with 9 bases lining up with TRBD2. V shed 0 bases, J shed 6 bases, and the junction held 3 bases outside the gene matches. CDR1 is MRHNA and CDR2 is SNTAGT in the germline V gene. The CDR3 length is 15 residues. The DNA of the CDR3 is TGTGCCAGCAGTGACTCGACTAGCGGTGCCAATGAGCAGTTCTTC. This translates into CASSDSTSGANEQFF.

V gene TRBV6-5 combines with J gene TRBJ2-1; TRBD1 aligns across 9 bases. The CDR3 loop spans 13 amino acids. Unmatched junction bases numbered 4, after V lost 6 bases and J lost 7 bases. Germline values: CDR1 MNHEY, CDR2 SVGAGI. The CDR3 DNA follows: TGTGCCAGCAGGGCCGGGACAGGGAATGAGCAGTTCTTC. This translates into CASRAGTGNEQFF.

The chain is built from TRBV5-1 and TRBJ1-1, with TRBD1 matching 7 bases. This CDR3 comprises 14 residues. CDR1 and CDR2 from the germline V gene are SGHRS and YFSETQ. V lost 1 base to trimming and J lost 1 base; unmatched junction nucleotides: 1. The CDR3 loop is CASSLRQGNTEAFF. The CDR3 coding sequence is TGCGCCAGCAGCTTGCGACAGGGGAACACTGAAGCTTTCTTT.

The chain carries TRBV3-1 (or the pseudogene TRBV3-2) and TRBJ2-3; 8 positions match TRBD2. This CDR3 comprises 15 residues. J gave up 7 bases and V 1 base, and 7 bases lay outside the gene matches. CDR1 is LGHDT, CDR2 YNNKEL, per germline (reference sequence). This chain's CDR3 is CASSQGGTSLNTQYF. The CDR3 DNA is TGTGCCAGCAGCCAAGGTGGGACTAGTCTTAATACGCAGTATTTT.

This clone was seen a few times. The chain employs TRBV7-8 and TRBJ2-3; 11 positions match TRBD2. The germline V gene has CDR1 SGHVS and CDR2 FQNEAQ. The CDR3 spans 16 residues. V gave up 8 bases and J gave up 5 bases; unmatched junction bases: 12. CDR3 protein: CASSIVAGGPVDTQYF. In DNA, the CDR3 is TGTGCCAGCTCCATAGTAGCGGGAGGGCCGGTAGATACGCAGTATTTT. Variable domain in full (rest from reference TRBV7-8 and TRBJ2-3): GAGVSQSPRYKVAKRGQDVALRCDPISGHVSLFWYQQALGQGPEFLTYFQNEAQLDKSGLPSDRFFAERPEGSVSTLKIQRTQQEDSAVYLCASSIVAGGPVDTQYFGPGTRLTVL.

The chain combines TRBV9 with TRBJ2-1, with 7 bases lining up with TRBD2. The CDR3 covers 15 residues. The ends lost 0 bases at V and 0 bases at J; junction bases unmatched: 0. The germline V gene has CDR1 SGDLS and CDR2 YYNGEE. The CDR3: CASSVGGGSYNEQFF. The CDR3 region has the DNA TGTGCCAGCAGCGTAGGCGGGGGCTCCTACAATGAGCAGTTCTTC.

The CDR3 region is CASSGLTSGRGWETQYF. The CDR3 bases are TGTGCCAGCAGTGGATTGACTAGCGGGAGGGGATGGGAGACCCAGTACTTC. The chain uses TRBV25-1 and TRBJ2-5, with 14 nucleotides matching TRBD2. The junction had 9 bases not matched to a gene; V was cut back by 4 bases and J by 5 bases. Germline-derived CDR1 and CDR2 are MGHDK and SYGVNS. CDR3 length: 17 amino acids.

This chain links TRBV19 with TRBJ2-7, with 11 nucleotides matching TRBD2. Germline V gives CDR1 LNHDA, CDR2 SQIVND (reference sequence). This CDR3 region has 15 residues. With V trimmed by 3 bases and J by 5 bases, 6 bases remained unmatched. DNA of the CDR3: TGTGCCAGTAGTATGTATCTAGCGGGAGGCCACGAGCAGTACTTC. Amino acids: CASSMYLAGGHEQYF.